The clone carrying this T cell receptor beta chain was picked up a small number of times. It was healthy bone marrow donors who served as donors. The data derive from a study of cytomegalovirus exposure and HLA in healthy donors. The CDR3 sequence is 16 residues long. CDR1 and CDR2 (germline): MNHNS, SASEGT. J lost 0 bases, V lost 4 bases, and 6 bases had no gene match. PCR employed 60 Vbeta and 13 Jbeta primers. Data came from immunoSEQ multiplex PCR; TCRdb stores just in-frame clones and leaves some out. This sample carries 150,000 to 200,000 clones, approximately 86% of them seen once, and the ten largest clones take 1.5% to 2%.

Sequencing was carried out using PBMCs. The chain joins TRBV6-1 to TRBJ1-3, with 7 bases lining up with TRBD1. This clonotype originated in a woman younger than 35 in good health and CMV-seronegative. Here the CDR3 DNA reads TGTGCCAGCAGTGTGGACAGGCCCCGCTCTGGAAACACCATATATTTT. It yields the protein CASSVDRPRSGNTIYF.